One and the same sample provided the 7 T cell receptor beta chains below, sequenced in a study of blood T cell repertoires in COVID-19. Assay used: immunoSEQ multiplex PCR; TCRdb lists only in-frame clones, some missing. Among over 90,000 clones, about 86% were seen once, and the ten largest hold approximately 13%. The sequencing input was peripheral blood. Receptor source: a woman aged 55-70 years in a cohort sampled during active or convalescent COVID-19.

The rearrangement links TRBV4-2 to TRBJ2-3, with 7 bases that match TRBD2. Germline loops: CDR1 LGHNA, CDR2 YNFKEQ. The CDR3 runs to 14 residues. Germline trimming cut 1 base from V and 6 bases from J; bases unmatched to any gene: 4. The CDR3, as DNA: TGTGCCAGCAGCCAAGGCTGGCGGGAGGATACGCAGTATTTT. It codes for CASSQGWREDTQYF.

This clone appeared once. The genes are TRBV5-1 and TRBJ2-5, with D possibly being TRBD2 (6 bases). From germline, CDR1 is SGHRS and CDR2 YFSETQ. This CDR3 contains 15 residues. Trimming pared 2 bases from V and 2 bases from J, leaving 13 bases between. The CDR3 DNA reads as TGCGCCAGCAGCTTAGGGTATGGGGGGCAAGAGACCCAGTACTTC. Translation: CASSLGYGGQETQYF.

The rearrangement links TRBV3-1 (or the pseudogene TRBV3-2) to TRBJ1-5; 9 positions agree with TRBD1. The germline gives CDR1 LGHDT, CDR2 YNNKEL (reference sequence). Trimming took 3 bases from V and 3 from J; bases not matched to a gene: 3. The CDR3 is made up of 15 amino acids. Written as DNA, the CDR3 is TGTGCCAGCAGCCAGGGGACAGGGAACAATCAGCCCCAGCATTTT. It translates to CASSQGTGNNQPQHF.

The chain recombines TRBV6-5 with TRBJ1-4; D is unclear. Trimming shortened V by 2 bases and J by 4 bases, and 11 bases separated the two germline ends. The CDR3 length is 15 residues. Per germline, CDR1 MNHEY and CDR2 SVGAGI. The CDR3 DNA reads TGTGCCAGCAGTTACAGGCGGGCCCTTAATGAAAAACTGTTTTTT. Protein: CASSYRRALNEKLFF.

Here the CDR3 reads CASSPRGLSGNTIYF. The CDR3 nucleotides are TGTGCCAGTAGCCCAAGGGGGCTCTCTGGAAACACCATATATTTT. The chain is built from TRBV19 and TRBJ1-3; 7 bases fit TRBD1. From germline, CDR1 is LNHDA and CDR2 SQIVND (reference sequence). This CDR3 has 15 amino acids. J lost 0 bases, V lost 6 bases, and 5 bases had no gene match.

The chain employs TRBV27 and TRBJ1-2; 9 bases are shared with TRBD1. The CDR3 loop spans 13 amino acids. The ends lost 5 bases at V and 4 bases at J; junction bases unmatched: 2. CDR1 MNHEY and CDR2 SMNVEV come from the germline V gene (reference sequence). CDR3 protein: CASSRGQGYGYTF. In nucleotides, the CDR3 is TGTGCCAGCAGTAGGGGACAGGGCTATGGCTACACCTTC.

The chain is built from TRBV19 and TRBJ1-1, with 11 positions matching TRBD1. The germline V gene has CDR1 LNHDA and CDR2 SQIVND (reference sequence). The CDR3 consists of 18 residues. V shed 1 base and J 6 bases; nucleotides not matched to a gene: 13. CDR3 DNA: TGTGCCAGTAGTATAGTGGCTTGGACAGGGGGCGGAAGGCCTGAAGCTTTCTTT. This codes for CASSIVAWTGGGRPEAFF.